This T cell receptor beta chain appears in the sequencing data of a study of liver allograft versus peripheral blood T cells. About the study: Comparative analysis was performed on T cell receptor repertoires from transplanted livers and from recipients' peripheral blood.

In TCRdb, the reads were re-called with MiXCR into one record per CDR3 protein. The profile covers 7,500 to 8,500 distinct CDR3 sequences, with approximately 17% appearing a single time and more than 1.1% taken by the ten largest. Broader study findings: Repertoires found inside liver allografts reportedly differed from T cell receptor repertoires in peripheral blood.

Remarks on this clonotype: Its target is not known.

The clonotype originates from a human patient who had a liver transplant. These T cells may partly come from the graft donor.

For the CDR3, the DNA is TGTGCCAGCAGCCCACGTGGGGGGGCGCATGTAAACACCTTC. It encodes CASSPRGGAHVNTF. This chain joins TRBV3-1 and TRBJ1-2; D may be TRBD1 (6 bases). This CDR3 region has 14 residues. The germline V and J ends were trimmed by 4 bases and 12 bases, with 21 bases remaining between them. CDR1 LGHDT and CDR2 YNNKEL come from the germline V gene (reference sequence).